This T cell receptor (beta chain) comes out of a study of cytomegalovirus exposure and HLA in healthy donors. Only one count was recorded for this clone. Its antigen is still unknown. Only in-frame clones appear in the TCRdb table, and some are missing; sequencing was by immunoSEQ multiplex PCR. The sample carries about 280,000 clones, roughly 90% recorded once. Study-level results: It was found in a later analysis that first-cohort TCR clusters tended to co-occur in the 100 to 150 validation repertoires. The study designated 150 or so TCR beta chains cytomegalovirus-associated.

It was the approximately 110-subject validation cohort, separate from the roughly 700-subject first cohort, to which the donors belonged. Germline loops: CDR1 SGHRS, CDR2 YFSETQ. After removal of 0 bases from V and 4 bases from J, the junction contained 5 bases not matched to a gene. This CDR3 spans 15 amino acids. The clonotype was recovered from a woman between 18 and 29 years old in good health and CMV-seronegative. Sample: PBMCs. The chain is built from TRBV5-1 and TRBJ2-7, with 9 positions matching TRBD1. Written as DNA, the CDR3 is TGCGCCAGCAGCTTGGGACAGGGGGTTTTTTACGAGCAGTACTTC. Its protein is CASSLGQGVFYEQYF.